These T cell receptor beta chains were read from a single sample in a study of human T cells and chemical hapten exposure. TCRdb redid the calling of the RACE reads with MiXCR, one entry per CDR3 protein. The table has tens of thousands of distinct CDR3 sequences, around 9.5% seen once. Specimen: whole blood, collected in connection with sensitization to the hapten diphenylcyclopropenone (DPC). The origin of the receptors is a woman between 40 and 55 years old with alopecia areata. Some clones in this sample may be carry-over from other donors' samples. Each CDR3 is given without its conserved first and last residue. The order of the fields is V gene, CDR3 protein.

v_call: TRBV9
cdr3_aa: ASRATGGSSGELF

v_call: TRBV7-9
cdr3_aa: ASSFSEDEKLF

v_call: TRBV6-2/TRBV6-3
cdr3_aa: ASGTGLSGNTIY

v_call: TRBV2
cdr3_aa: ASRLQVDYGYT

v_call: TRBV6-2/TRBV6-3
cdr3_aa: ASRPPGQAYEQY

v_call: TRBV12-3/TRBV12-4
cdr3_aa: ASSSSGPRSYEQY

v_call: TRBV2
cdr3_aa: ASSSFYEQY

v_call: TRBV6-5
cdr3_aa: ASRRGGGPQETQY

v_call: TRBV5-1
cdr3_aa: ASSPGTGTSLTDTQY

v_call: TRBV29-1
cdr3_aa: SVQEGNSEY

v_call: TRBV27
cdr3_aa: ASFGQYTEAF

v_call: TRBV12-3/TRBV12-4
cdr3_aa: ASNPGQEYNEQF

v_call: TRBV24-1
cdr3_aa: ATSGLRGDEQF

v_call: TRBV5-5
cdr3_aa: ASSPGHEFEKLF

v_call: TRBV7-6
cdr3_aa: ASSLDSTNEKLF

v_call: TRBV20-1
cdr3_aa: SALGQYEQY

v_call: TRBV7-9
cdr3_aa: ASSFLGATDTQY

v_call: TRBV28
cdr3_aa: ASSPEAGVPNEQF

v_call: TRBV27
cdr3_aa: ASSLSAQGAYNYGYT

v_call: TRBV29-1
cdr3_aa: SVTGTGSMVAF

v_call: TRBV7-9
cdr3_aa: ASSRGRTTGELF

v_call: TRBV6-2/TRBV6-3
cdr3_aa: ASSYAGSSTDTQY